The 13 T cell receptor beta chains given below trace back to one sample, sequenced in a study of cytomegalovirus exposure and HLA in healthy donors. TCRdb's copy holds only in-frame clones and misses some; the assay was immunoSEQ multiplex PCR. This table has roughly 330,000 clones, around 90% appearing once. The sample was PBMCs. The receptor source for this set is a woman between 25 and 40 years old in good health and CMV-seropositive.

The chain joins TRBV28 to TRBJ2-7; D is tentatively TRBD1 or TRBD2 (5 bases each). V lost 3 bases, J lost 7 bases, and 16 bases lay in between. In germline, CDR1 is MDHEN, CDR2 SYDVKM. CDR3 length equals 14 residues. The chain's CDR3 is CASSLYTIGEEQYF. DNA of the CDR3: TGTGCCAGCAGTTTGTACACCATAGGGGAGGAGCAGTACTTC.

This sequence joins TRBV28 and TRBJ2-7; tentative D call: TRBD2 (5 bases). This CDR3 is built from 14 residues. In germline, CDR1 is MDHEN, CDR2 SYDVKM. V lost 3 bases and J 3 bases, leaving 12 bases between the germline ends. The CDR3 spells CASSFTGMVYEQYF. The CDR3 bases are TGTGCCAGCAGTTTTACCGGGATGGTCTACGAGCAGTACTTC.

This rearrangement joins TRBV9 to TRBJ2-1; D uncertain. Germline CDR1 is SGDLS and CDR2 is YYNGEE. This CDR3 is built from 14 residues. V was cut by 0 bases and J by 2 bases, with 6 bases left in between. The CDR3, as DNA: TGTGCCAGCAGCGTAGCTCCACCCTACAATGAGCAGTTCTTC. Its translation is CASSVAPPYNEQFF.

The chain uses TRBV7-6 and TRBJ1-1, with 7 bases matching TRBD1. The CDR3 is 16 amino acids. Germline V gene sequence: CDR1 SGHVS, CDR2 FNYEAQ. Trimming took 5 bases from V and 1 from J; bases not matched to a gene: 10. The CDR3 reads CASSTRPGTANTEAFF. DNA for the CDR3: TGTGCCAGCAGCACCCGCCCCGGGACAGCGAACACTGAAGCTTTCTTT.

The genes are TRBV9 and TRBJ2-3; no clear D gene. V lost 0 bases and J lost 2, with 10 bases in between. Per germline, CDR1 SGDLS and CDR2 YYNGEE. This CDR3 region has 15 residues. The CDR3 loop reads CASSVEGSITDTQYF. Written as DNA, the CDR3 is TGTGCCAGCAGCGTAGAGGGCAGCATCACAGATACGCAGTATTTT.

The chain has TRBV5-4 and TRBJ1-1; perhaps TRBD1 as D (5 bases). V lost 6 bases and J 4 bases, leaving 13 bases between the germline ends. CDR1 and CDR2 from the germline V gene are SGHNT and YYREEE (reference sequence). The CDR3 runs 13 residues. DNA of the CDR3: TGTGCCAGCAACTCCCGGGGGGGCACTGAAGCTTTCTTT. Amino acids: CASNSRGGTEAFF.

CDR3 in amino acids: CASSQDRGPMVHEQYF. CDR3 bases: TGTGCCAGCAGCCAAGATCGGGGTCCCATGGTCCACGAGCAGTACTTC. The J gene is TRBJ2-7, the V gene TRBV4-2, with D possibly matching TRBD2 (5 bases). Germline CDR1 LGHNA, CDR2 YNFKEQ. V dropped 0 bases and J dropped 5 bases, with 17 bases sitting between them. The CDR3 consists of 16 residues.

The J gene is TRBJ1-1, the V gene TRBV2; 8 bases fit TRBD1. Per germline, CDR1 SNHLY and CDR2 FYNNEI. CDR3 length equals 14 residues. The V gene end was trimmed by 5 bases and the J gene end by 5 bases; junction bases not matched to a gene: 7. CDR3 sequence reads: CASSFRGRGTEAFF. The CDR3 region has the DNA TGTGCCAGCAGTTTCAGGGGGCGCGGGACTGAAGCTTTCTTT.

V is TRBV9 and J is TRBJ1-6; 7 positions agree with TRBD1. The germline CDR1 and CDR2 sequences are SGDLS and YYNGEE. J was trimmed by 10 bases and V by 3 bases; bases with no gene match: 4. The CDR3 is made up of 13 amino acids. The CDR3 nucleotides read TGTGCCAGCAGCGCCGACAGGGAGTCACCCCTCCACTTT. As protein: CASSADRESPLHF.

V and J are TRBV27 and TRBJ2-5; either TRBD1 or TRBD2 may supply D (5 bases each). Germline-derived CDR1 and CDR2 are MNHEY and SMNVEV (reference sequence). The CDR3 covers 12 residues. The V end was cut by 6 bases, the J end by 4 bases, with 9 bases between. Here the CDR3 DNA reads TGTGCCAGCAGCACTAGGGGAGAGACCCAGTACTTC. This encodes CASSTRGETQYF.

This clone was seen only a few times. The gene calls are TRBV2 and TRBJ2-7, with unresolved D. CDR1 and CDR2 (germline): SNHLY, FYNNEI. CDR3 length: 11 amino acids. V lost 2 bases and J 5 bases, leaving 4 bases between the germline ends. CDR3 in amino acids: CASSERNEQYF. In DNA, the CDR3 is TGTGCCAGCAGTGAACGGAACGAGCAGTACTTC.

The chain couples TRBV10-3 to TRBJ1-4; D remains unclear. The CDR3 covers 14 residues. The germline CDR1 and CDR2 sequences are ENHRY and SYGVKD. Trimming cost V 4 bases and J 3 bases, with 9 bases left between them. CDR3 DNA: TGTGCCATCAGTGTCTCCGGGCCTAATGAAAAACTGTTTTTT. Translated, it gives CAISVSGPNEKLFF.

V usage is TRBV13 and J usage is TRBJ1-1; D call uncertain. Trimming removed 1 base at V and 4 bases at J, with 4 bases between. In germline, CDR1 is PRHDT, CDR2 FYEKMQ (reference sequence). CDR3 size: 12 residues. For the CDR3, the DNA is TGTGCCAGCAGCTTAGCAAGCACTGAAGCTTTCTTT. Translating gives CASSLASTEAFF.